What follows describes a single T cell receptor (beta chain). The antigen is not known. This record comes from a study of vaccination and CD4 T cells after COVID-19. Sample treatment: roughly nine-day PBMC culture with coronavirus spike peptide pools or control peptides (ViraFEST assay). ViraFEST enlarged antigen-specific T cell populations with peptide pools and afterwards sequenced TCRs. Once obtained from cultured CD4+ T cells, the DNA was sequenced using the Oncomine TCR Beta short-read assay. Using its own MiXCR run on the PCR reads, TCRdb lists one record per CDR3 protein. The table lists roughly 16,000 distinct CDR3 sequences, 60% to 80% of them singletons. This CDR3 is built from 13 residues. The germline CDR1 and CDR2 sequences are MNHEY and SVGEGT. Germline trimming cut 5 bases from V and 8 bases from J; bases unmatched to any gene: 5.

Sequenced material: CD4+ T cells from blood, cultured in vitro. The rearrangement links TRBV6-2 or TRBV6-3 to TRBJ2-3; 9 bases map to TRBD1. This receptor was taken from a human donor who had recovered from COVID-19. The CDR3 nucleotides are TGTGCCAGCAGTACGGGACAGGGAAGTACGCAGTATTTT. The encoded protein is CASSTGQGSTQYF.